This TCR beta chain was recorded in a study of blood T cells in healthy people across ages. A second PCR of about 7 to 11 cycles used a sample-barcoded 5' primer and a J-beta primer mix. TCRdb re-analysed the 5' RACE reads in MiXCR, keeping a single row per CDR3 protein. The sample lists fewer than 600,000 distinct CDR3 sequences, 25% to 35% occurring once. This clonotype has more than one count but fewer than ten. V lost 5 bases to trimming and J lost 1 base, with 11 bases between them. Germline loops: CDR1 SEHNR, CDR2 FQNEAQ (reference sequence). The CDR3 has 14 amino acids. The sample also formed part of further work on T cells of mothers and their children. Per that study: Extraction yielded RNA that went, in full, into cDNA synthesis at about 1.5 ug per 15 ul.

Sequenced material: blood. This clonotype was obtained from a boy aged 2 to 9 in good health. V gene TRBV7-9 combines with J gene TRBJ1-1; no clear D gene. CDR3: CASSILTGNTEAFF. In nucleotides, the CDR3 is TGTGCCAGCAGCATCTTGACGGGGAACACTGAAGCTTTCTTT.